This T cell receptor beta chain came from a study of beta chain features in type 1 diabetes. Study results and limitations: Type 1 diabetes patients had TCRB CDR3s that were shorter (moderately but significantly so) in all four CD4+ subsets. VDJ junctions from patients with type 1 diabetes contained fewer insertions and more deletions.

Expressed TCRB transcripts were sequenced because the entire RNA isolate underwent reverse transcription. Clones were sequenced by immunoSEQ multiplex PCR, and TCRdb holds only the in-frame ones, with some missing. The sample yields more than 300,000 clones, approximately 10% seen once. V lost 3 bases and J 3 bases, leaving 6 bases between the germline ends. CDR3 length: 14 amino acids. Germline V gene lookup returns CDR1 SGHTA and CDR2 FQGNSA. This clone has at least ten counts. Its antigen is not known. Sorting with CD45RO/CCR7/CD25/CD127/CD95/CD27 yielded naive, central memory, regulatory and stem-like memory CD4+ cells.

This rearrangement joins TRBV7-2 to TRBJ2-6; D call uncertain. The TCR was taken from a man aged 25-40 years with type 1 diabetes. The material sequenced was central memory CD4+ T cells from blood. The DNA for the CDR3 is TGTGCCAGCAGCTTGCCCAGTGGGGCCAACGTCCTGACTTTC. Translated: CASSLPSGANVLTF.